Reported below is one TCR beta chain. Clones were sequenced by immunoSEQ multiplex PCR, and TCRdb holds only the in-frame ones, with some missing. The sample has some 48,000 clones; around 80% are singletons. The data were taken from a study of OX40 agonist ivuxolimab in advanced cancers. As for the study in general: Prior checkpoint blockade (anti-PD-1, anti-PD-L1 or anti-CTLA-4) was permitted; over 30% had it.

V lost 4 bases, J lost 2 bases, and 12 bases lay in between. The CDR3 consists of 15 residues. The germline gives CDR1 LGHNA, CDR2 YSLEER. The TCR originated in an adult with an advanced solid tumor such as melanoma, head and neck, liver or kidney cancer. The chain recombines TRBV4-3 with TRBJ2-1; maybe TRBD2 (6 bases). The sample consisted of CD4+ or CD8+ T cells sorted from blood, taken in a trial of the OX40 agonist ivuxolimab. The CDR3 region has the DNA TGCGCCAGCAGCCCCCTTGGCGGGACCTACAATGAGCAGTTCTTC. Protein sequence: CASSPLGGTYNEQFF.